The 21 T cell receptor beta chains presented below share a single source sample, sequenced in a study of blood T cell repertoires in COVID-19. TCRdb keeps only in-frame clones here, not all; method: immunoSEQ multiplex PCR. The data show under 300,000 clones, with around 87% seen just once and 5.5% to 9% held by the top ten. Input material: peripheral blood. These receptors came from an older woman with active or convalescent COVID-19.

Ten or more counts support this clone. The rearrangement links TRBV5-4 to TRBJ1-6; the match to TRBD1 covers 8 bases. The CDR3 totals 15 residues. J lost 7 bases, V lost 5 bases, and 8 bases had no gene match. The germline gives CDR1 SGHNT, CDR2 YYREEE (reference sequence). CDR3: CASRKQGGPNSPLHF. The DNA of the CDR3 is TGTGCCAGCAGAAAACAGGGGGGCCCCAATTCACCCCTCCACTTT.

With respect to this clone: The junction departs from the called germline gene at one end, perhaps through a read error. This chain joins TRBV7-2 and TRBJ1-4; 10 nucleotides align to TRBD1. The CDR3 totals 14 residues. Per germline, CDR1 SGHTA and CDR2 FQGNSA. The CDR3 DNA reads TGTGCCAGCAACTTAGGGACAGGGGTGGAAAAACTGTTTTTT. Its protein product is CASNLGTGVEKLFF.

V gene TRBV6-5 combines with J gene TRBJ2-2, with 7 bases matching TRBD1. J was trimmed by 4 bases and V by 6 bases; bases with no gene match: 2. The CDR3 is 13 residues long. CDR1 and CDR2 (germline): MNHEY, SVGAGI. The CDR3 protein is CASRTGPTGELFF. CDR3 nucleotide sequence: TGTGCCAGCAGGACAGGGCCCACCGGGGAGCTGTTTTTT.

The chain has TRBV6-5 and TRBJ1-5, with D unclear. The CDR3 contains 13 residues. CDR1 is MNHEY, CDR2 SVGAGI, per germline. The ends were cut back, 8 bases at V and 4 bases at J, with 12 bases in the middle. The CDR3 is CASREGGNQPQHF. In DNA form, the CDR3 reads TGTGCCAGCCGGGAGGGAGGTAATCAGCCCCAGCATTTT.

V gene TRBV2 combines with J gene TRBJ2-3, with D perhaps TRBD2 (6 bases). The V end lost 4 bases, the J end lost 6 bases, and 23 bases lay between the germline ends. CDR3 length: 17 amino acids. CDR1 is SNHLY, CDR2 FYNNEI, per germline. The CDR3 nucleotides read TGTGCCAGCAGTGGGGGGGTCCCCTTTTTAGGTTCGGATACGCAGTATTTT. Translating it yields CASSGGVPFLGSDTQYF.

This clone is classed as medium-sized. The chain couples TRBV18 to TRBJ1-2; no clear D gene. The CDR3 has 16 residues. CDR1 and CDR2 (germline): KGHSH, LQKENI. The ends were cut back, 2 bases at V and 7 bases at J, with 20 bases in the middle. Here the CDR3 DNA reads TGTGCCAGCTCACCAAAATCGGTGGGCCTGAAGCCTGGCTACACCTTC. This encodes CASSPKSVGLKPGYTF. The variable domain in full, completed from reference TRBV18 and TRBJ1-2, reads NAGVMQNPRHLVRRRGQEARLRCSPMKGHSHVYWYRQLPEEGLKFMVYLQKENIIDESGMPKERFSAEFPKEGPSILRIQQVVRGDSAAYFCASSPKSVGLKPGYTFGSGTRLTVV.

The CDR3 here is CASSPHFGGRMAEQFF. The CDR3 DNA reads as TGTGCCAGCAGTCCACATTTCGGGGGGCGGATGGCTGAGCAGTTCTTC. The chain has TRBV7-9 and TRBJ2-1; D may be TRBD2 (7 bases). This CDR3 spans 16 amino acids. The germline V and J ends were trimmed by 6 bases and 9 bases, with 24 bases remaining between them. Germline CDR1 is SEHNR and CDR2 is FQNEAQ (reference sequence).

This clone was detected only a few times. One end of the junction does not line up with germline, which may come from a read error. The chain is built from TRBV3-1 (or the pseudogene TRBV3-2) and TRBJ1-4; no definite D call. Germline CDR1 is LGHDT and CDR2 is YNNKEL (reference sequence). The CDR3 covers 12 residues. The DNA for the CDR3 is TGTGCCAGCAGCCAAACTATTGAAAAACTGTTTTTT. Its protein product is CASSQTIEKLFF.

This rearrangement joins TRBV4-3 to TRBJ1-2, with D unresolved. CDR1 is LGHNA and CDR2 is YSLEER in the germline V gene. V dropped 4 bases and J dropped 0 bases, with 9 bases sitting between them. The CDR3 runs 14 residues. The CDR3 DNA reads as TGCGCCAGCAGCCCGAAGGGAGCTAACTATGGCTACACCTTC. Its translation is CASSPKGANYGYTF.

The V and J genes are TRBV20-1 and TRBJ2-2, with TRBD1 matching over 7 bases. The J segment lost 4 bases and the V segment lost 3 bases, leaving 11 bases of the junction unmatched. Looked up from germline, CDR1 is DFQATT and CDR2 is SNEGSKA (reference sequence). CDR3 length: 16 amino acids. CDR3 loop: CSASVRGRESTGELFF. The CDR3 coding sequence is TGCAGTGCTAGTGTTAGGGGGCGAGAATCCACCGGGGAGCTGTTTTTT.

Written as DNA, the CDR3 is TGTGCCAGCAGCACCCGGGACAGGGGGCAGAACACTGAAGCTTTCTTT. This encodes CASSTRDRGQNTEAFF. The chain links TRBV11-2 to TRBJ1-1; 12 bases are shared with TRBD1. Germline assignment: CDR1 SGHAT and CDR2 FQNNGV. J was trimmed by 1 base and V by 5 bases; bases with no gene match: 5. This CDR3 has 16 amino acids.

CDR3 bases: TGCAGCGCAGCCAGGACTTCTCTTCCAGATACGCAGTATTTT. Translating it yields CSAARTSLPDTQYF. V usage is TRBV29-1 and J usage is TRBJ2-3, with D possibly TRBD2 on 5 matching bases. Germline CDR1 SQVTM, CDR2 ANQGSEA. The CDR3 is 14 residues long. With 7 bases removed from V and 4 bases from J, the gap between germline ends came to 18 bases.

This chain joins TRBV7-2 and TRBJ1-2; a weak D match, TRBD1 (6 bases). V lost 1 base and J 13 bases, leaving 16 bases between the germline ends. Looked up from germline, CDR1 is SGHTA and CDR2 is FQGNSA. This CDR3 region has 13 residues. As DNA, the CDR3 is TGTGCCAGCAGCTTAGGCTGGGGGCCAGGGCTCACCTTC. The encoded protein is CASSLGWGPGLTF.

The chain employs TRBV6-5 and TRBJ2-5; maybe TRBD1 (6 bases). The V end was cut by 9 bases, the J end by 2 bases, with 13 bases between. CDR3 size: 13 residues. The germline CDR1 and CDR2 sequences are MNHEY and SVGAGI. DNA for the CDR3: TGTGCCAGTCCCGGACAGAATCAAGAGACCCAGTACTTC. Amino acid sequence: CASPGQNQETQYF.

V gene TRBV6-6 combines with J gene TRBJ1-5; D perhaps matches TRBD1 (5 bases). CDR1 is MNHNY, CDR2 SVGAGI, per germline (reference sequence). The V and J ends lost 8 bases and 4 bases respectively, with 21 bases between them. The CDR3 totals 16 residues. In DNA form, the CDR3 reads TGTGCCAGCTGGATAAAGGCAGGGCAGAAAAATCAGCCCCAGCATTTT. Amino acids: CASWIKAGQKNQPQHF.

This clone was found a few times. The chain couples TRBV4-3 to TRBJ1-2; no reliable D call. The V gene lost 1 base and the J gene lost 1 base, with 10 bases spanning the gap. This CDR3 contains 15 residues. Looked up from germline, CDR1 is LGHNA and CDR2 is YSLEER. This CDR3 reads CASSQGGSINYGYTF. The CDR3 bases are TGCGCCAGCAGCCAAGGAGGCAGCATTAACTATGGCTACACCTTC.

The chain recombines TRBV7-3 with TRBJ1-3, with D perhaps matching TRBD1 (5 bases). V was trimmed by 0 bases and J by 2 bases, leaving 8 bases between them. CDR1 SGHTA and CDR2 FQGTGA come from the germline V gene. This CDR3 is 15 amino acids long. CDR3 loop: CASSLTSGAGNTIYF. The CDR3, as DNA: TGTGCCAGCAGCTTAACCTCGGGGGCTGGAAACACCATATATTTT.

The chain is built from TRBV11-2 and TRBJ1-1; 7 nucleotides line up with TRBD1. Germline lookup yields CDR1 SGHAT and CDR2 FQNNGV. The CDR3 runs to 18 residues. With V trimmed by 1 base and J by 4 bases, 15 bases remained unmatched. CDR3 sequence reads: CASSLVVTGIIRSTEAFF. The CDR3, as DNA: TGTGCCAGCAGCTTAGTCGTGACAGGGATAATTCGGAGCACTGAAGCTTTCTTT.

The genes are TRBV11-2 and TRBJ2-2; possible D gene TRBD2, 5 bases. V was clipped by 6 bases and J by 5 bases, with 16 bases between them. From germline, CDR1 is SGHAT and CDR2 FQNNGV. The length of the CDR3 is 15 residues. CDR3 coding DNA: TGTGCCAGCAGTATCCGAGGGAGTAGAACCGGGGAGCTGTTTTTT. This sequence encodes CASSIRGSRTGELFF.

The V gene is TRBV19, the J gene TRBJ2-2; 11 bases match TRBD1. This CDR3 has 18 amino acids. Germline assignment: CDR1 LNHDA and CDR2 SQIVND (reference sequence). With V trimmed by 0 bases and J by 6 bases, 9 bases remained unmatched. CDR3 bases: TGTGCCAGTAGTATAGATCGTATTGGGACAGGGGGAGCCGGGGAGCTGTTTTTT. It yields the protein CASSIDRIGTGGAGELFF.

The V call is TRBV18, the J call TRBJ2-3, with 8 bases fitting TRBD1. This CDR3 is 14 amino acids long. Germline CDR1 KGHSH, CDR2 LQKENI. Germline trimming cut 6 bases from V and 1 base from J; bases unmatched to any gene: 3. The CDR3, as DNA: TGTGCCAGCTCCGAGACAGGGGGCACAGATACGCAGTATTTT. Its protein product is CASSETGGTDTQYF.